The rows below give T cell receptor beta chains drawn from one sample of a study of beta chain features in type 1 diabetes. Only in-frame clones appear in the TCRdb table, and some are missing; sequencing was by immunoSEQ multiplex PCR. This sample has nearly 700,000 clones, with around 15% found just once. The sample was naive CD4+ T cells from blood. These receptor sequences come from a man aged 18-30 years with type 1 diabetes. Each CDR3 is given with its conserved first and last residue. Fields, in order: clone size, J gene, V gene, D gene, CDR3 protein, CDR3 DNA. D genes are given only for firm matches. Clone sizes are given selectively: once, few, many, or a class where the clone is expanded.

abundance: .; j_gene: TRBJ1-4; v_gene: TRBV30; d_gene: .; CDR3aa: CAWSVLESTNEKLFF; CDR3nt: TGTGCCTGGAGTGTACTAGAGTCAACTAATGAAAAACTGTTTTTT
abundance: .; j_gene: TRBJ2-5; v_gene: TRBV6-6; d_gene: TRBD2; CDR3aa: CASSGLGTQYF; CDR3nt: TGTGCCAGCAGTGGACTAGGAACCCAGTACTTC
abundance: few; j_gene: TRBJ1-5; v_gene: TRBV19; d_gene: .; CDR3aa: CASSIAVNQPQHF; CDR3nt: TGTGCCAGTAGTATAGCCGTTAATCAGCCCCAGCATTTT
abundance: few; j_gene: TRBJ1-2; v_gene: TRBV6-6; d_gene: .; CDR3aa: CASSYSEGTYGYTF; CDR3nt: TGTGCCAGCAGTTACTCTGAGGGAACCTATGGCTACACCTTC
abundance: .; j_gene: TRBJ1-5; v_gene: TRBV6-1; d_gene: .; CDR3aa: CASSEIRPNQPQHF; CDR3nt: TGTGCCAGCAGTGAAATACGGCCAAATCAGCCCCAGCATTTT
abundance: .; j_gene: TRBJ1-4; v_gene: TRBV27; d_gene: .; CDR3aa: CASSQSWGRGNEKLFF; CDR3nt: TGTGCCAGCAGTCAAAGCTGGGGCAGGGGTAATGAAAAACTGTTTTTT
abundance: .; j_gene: TRBJ1-6; v_gene: TRBV7-9; d_gene: TRBD1; CDR3aa: CASSQGDRGRYF; CDR3nt: TGTGCCAGCAGCCAGGGGGACAGGGGACGGTACTTT
abundance: few; j_gene: TRBJ2-5; v_gene: TRBV5-1; d_gene: TRBD2; CDR3aa: CASSLGLAGEETQYF; CDR3nt: TGCGCCAGCAGCCTAGGGCTAGCGGGGGAAGAGACCCAGTACTTC
abundance: few; j_gene: TRBJ2-3; v_gene: TRBV19; d_gene: .; CDR3aa: CASSIVGRDTQYF; CDR3nt: TGTGCCAGTAGTATTGTAGGGCGGGATACGCAGTATTTT
abundance: .; j_gene: TRBJ2-5; v_gene: TRBV10-3; d_gene: TRBD2; CDR3aa: CAISELQRGQTQYF; CDR3nt: TGTGCCATCAGTGAGTTACAGCGGGGACAGACCCAGTACTTC
abundance: .; j_gene: TRBJ2-5; v_gene: TRBV5-1; d_gene: TRBD1; CDR3aa: CASSLAARGQETQYF; CDR3nt: TGCGCCAGCAGCTTGGCGGCCAGGGGGCAAGAGACCCAGTACTTC
abundance: few; j_gene: TRBJ2-3; v_gene: TRBV7-6; d_gene: .; CDR3aa: CASSYLADTQYF; CDR3nt: TGTGCCAGCAGCTACCTAGCGGATACGCAGTATTTT
abundance: .; j_gene: TRBJ1-4; v_gene: TRBV5-1; d_gene: .; CDR3aa: CASSSGQSNEKLFF; CDR3nt: TGCGCCAGCAGCTCTGGACAGTCTAATGAAAAACTGTTTTTT
abundance: .; j_gene: TRBJ1-2; v_gene: TRBV9; d_gene: TRBD1; CDR3aa: CASSSGQGYGYTF; CDR3nt: TGTGCCAGCAGCTCGGGACAGGGCTATGGCTACACCTTC
abundance: few; j_gene: TRBJ2-2; v_gene: TRBV12-5; d_gene: TRBD2; CDR3aa: CASGLVPSGGLDFSGELFF; CDR3nt: TGTGCTAGTGGTTTGGTACCTAGCGGGGGACTGGACTTTTCCGGGGAGCTGTTTTTT
abundance: few; j_gene: TRBJ1-2; v_gene: TRBV9; d_gene: .; CDR3aa: CASSVDPSAWGYTF; CDR3nt: TGTGCCAGCAGCGTAGACCCTTCAGCTTGGGGCTACACCTTC
abundance: few; j_gene: TRBJ2-7; v_gene: TRBV25-1; d_gene: .; CDR3aa: CASSAGSYEQYF; CDR3nt: TGTGCCAGCAGTGCTGGCTCCTACGAGCAGTACTTC
abundance: few; j_gene: TRBJ2-5; v_gene: TRBV6-5; d_gene: TRBD2; CDR3aa: CASSYSFTSGQETQYF; CDR3nt: TGTGCCAGCAGTTACTCGTTCACTAGCGGGCAAGAGACCCAGTACTTC
abundance: few; j_gene: TRBJ1-6; v_gene: TRBV19; d_gene: TRBD1; CDR3aa: CASSMTGEDSPLHF; CDR3nt: TGTGCCAGTAGTATGACAGGGGAGGATTCACCCCTCCACTTT
abundance: few; j_gene: TRBJ1-4; v_gene: TRBV27; d_gene: TRBD1; CDR3aa: CASSTRDRPQKLFF; CDR3nt: TGTGCCAGCAGTACCCGGGACAGGCCGCAAAAACTGTTTTTT